One sample yielded the 18 T cell receptor beta chains listed below, sequenced in a study of T cell repertoires in cytomegalovirus infection. TCRdb ran MiXCR on the reads and lists one entry per CDR3 protein. The sample lists about 150,000 distinct CDR3 sequences; 23% were seen once. The sample comprised PBMCs. These receptor sequences come from a human donor in good health (CMV status not recorded). Some clones in this sample may be carry-over from other donors' samples.

CDR3 nucleotides: TGCAGTGCTAGAGGACTAGCGGGAGTCACGTCGGAGACCCAGTACTTC. It specifies CSARGLAGVTSETQYF. V usage is TRBV20-1 and J usage is TRBJ2-5; 12 nucleotides line up with TRBD2. Trimming took 1 base from V and 5 from J; bases not matched to a gene: 8. Germline V CDR1 and CDR2: DFQATT, SNEGSKA (reference sequence). There are 16 residues in the CDR3.

In regard to this clonotype: Possible read error: a much larger clone is one base away. V is TRBV7-2 and J is TRBJ2-5; unclear D gene. Trimming pared 7 bases from V and 1 base from J, leaving 10 bases between. Germline V gene data show CDR1 as SGHTA and CDR2 as FQGNSA. This CDR3 comprises 13 residues. The CDR3: CASKDGSQETQYF. The CDR3 DNA sequence: TGTGCCAGCAAGGATGGGTCCCAAGAGACCCAGTACTTC.

This clonotype has more than one count but fewer than ten. The chain combines TRBV20-1 with TRBJ2-1, with D uncertain. Per germline, CDR1 DFQATT and CDR2 SNEGSKA (reference sequence). V was pared by 3 bases and J by 10 bases, with 7 bases between. The CDR3 spans 10 residues. The CDR3 region has the DNA TGCAGTGCTAGTGACGGGGAGCAGTTCTTC. It specifies CSASDGEQFF.

This clonotype was found many times. This chain uses TRBV7-2 with TRBJ2-2; maybe TRBD1 (5 bases). Germline V gene sequence: CDR1 SGHTA, CDR2 FQGNSA. Trimming removed 5 bases at V and 0 bases at J, with 16 bases between. This CDR3 has 17 residues. This chain's CDR3 is CASSRGHLSANTGELFF. The CDR3, as DNA: TGTGCCAGCAGCCGAGGACACCTCAGCGCGAACACCGGGGAGCTGTTTTTT.

This chain uses TRBV20-1 with TRBJ1-6, with TRBD1 identical over 7 bases. V lost 5 bases, J lost 7 bases, and 5 bases stayed unmatched. The CDR3 has 13 amino acids. Germline V CDR1 and CDR2: DFQATT, SNEGSKA (reference sequence). The CDR3 DNA reads TGCAGTGCTTCTCCGGGACAGAATTCACCCCTCCACTTT. Translating gives CSASPGQNSPLHF.

The V and J genes are TRBV28 and TRBJ1-6; the match to TRBD1 covers 7 bases. CDR1 is MDHEN and CDR2 is SYDVKM in the germline V gene. The CDR3 is 15 amino acids. After removal of 5 bases from V and 9 bases from J, the junction contained 10 bases not matched to a gene. The CDR3, as DNA: TGTGCCAGCAGTCCACAGGGGCCGTTCCTTTCACCCCTCCACTTT. Translating it yields CASSPQGPFLSPLHF.

The sample holds a few counts of this clonotype. In nucleotides, the CDR3 is TGCGCCAGCAGCCCGGGTGGGACAGGGGGCTATGAGCAGTTCTTC. Protein sequence: CASSPGGTGGYEQFF. The chain uses TRBV5-1 and TRBJ2-1; TRBD1 matches 12 bases. Germline CDR1 is SGHRS and CDR2 is YFSETQ. This CDR3 spans 15 amino acids. The V and J ends lost 4 bases and 8 bases, in that order; junction bases with no gene match: 7. The full variable domain, completed using reference TRBV5-1 and TRBJ2-1, is KAGVTQTPRYLIKTRGQQVTLSCSPISGHRSVSWYQQTPGQGLQFLFEYFSETQRNKGNFPGRFSGRQFSNSRSEMNVSTLELGDSALYLCASSPGGTGGYEQFFGPGTRLTVL.

This clonotype was picked up a small number of times. This chain connects TRBV7-6 to TRBJ2-7, with 8 bases fitting TRBD2. The V gene end was trimmed by 6 bases and the J gene end by 6 bases; junction bases not matched to a gene: 4. The length of the CDR3 is 12 residues. The germline gives CDR1 SGHVS, CDR2 FNYEAQ. The CDR3 is CASRPTSGEQYF. As DNA, the CDR3 is TGTGCCAGCAGACCCACTAGCGGCGAGCAGTACTTC.

CDR3 in amino acids: CASSRVSENQPQHF. CDR3 nucleotide sequence: TGCGCCAGCAGCCGGGTTTCTGAGAATCAGCCCCAGCATTTT. The chain combines TRBV23-1 with TRBJ1-5; D remains ambiguous. TRBV23-1 is an ORF, with its function uncertain. The V and J ends lost 6 bases and 4 bases respectively, with 13 bases between them. The CDR3 covers 14 residues.

This clonotype was detected only once. The rearrangement uses TRBV19 and TRBJ2-7; perhaps TRBD1 as D (6 bases). CDR3 size: 12 residues. Trimming removed 3 bases at V and 6 bases at J, with 9 bases between. CDR1 and CDR2 (germline): LNHDA, SQIVND (reference sequence). The CDR3 sequence is CASSIQGSEQYF. Written as DNA, the CDR3 is TGTGCCAGTAGTATCCAGGGGAGCGAGCAGTACTTC.

The chain employs TRBV18 and TRBJ1-5; D remains unclear. CDR3 size: 15 residues. Germline loops: CDR1 KGHSH, CDR2 LQKENI. V lost 2 bases and J lost 0, with 8 bases in between. The CDR3 nucleotides read TGTGCCAGCTCACCATCAGGAGATAGCAATCAGCCCCAGCATTTT. It specifies CASSPSGDSNQPQHF.

The rearrangement links TRBV4-2 to TRBJ2-5; D ambiguous. This CDR3 contains 17 residues. Trimming took off 0 bases at V and 4 bases at J, with 18 bases between the two ends. CDR1 LGHNA and CDR2 YNFKEQ come from the germline V gene. CDR3 in DNA: TGTGCCAGCAGCCAAGATGGGGTCAATAGGGCTCTAGAGACCCAGTACTTC. Translated, it gives CASSQDGVNRALETQYF.

This clonotype was seen a few times. The chain employs TRBV20-1 and TRBJ1-5; perhaps TRBD1 as D (6 bases). This CDR3 is 14 amino acids long. Trimming stripped 5 bases from V and 0 bases from J, with 11 bases between. Germline V lookup: CDR1 DFQATT, CDR2 SNEGSKA (reference sequence). The DNA for the CDR3 is TGCAGTGCTCCACAGGGATATAGCAATCAGCCCCAGCATTTT. The encoded protein is CSAPQGYSNQPQHF.

This clonotype came up a few times. V is TRBV28 and J is TRBJ2-7; perhaps TRBD1 as D (6 bases). Per the germline V gene, CDR1 is MDHEN and CDR2 is SYDVKM. Trimming took 5 bases from V and 2 from J, leaving 22 bases between them. This CDR3 region has 17 residues. CDR3 region: CASSPGWTGTNPYEQYF. The CDR3 nucleotides read TGTGCCAGCAGTCCTGGATGGACCGGGACAAACCCCTACGAGCAGTACTTC.

This clonotype was seen ten or more times. This rearrangement joins TRBV7-9 to TRBJ2-5; possibly TRBD2 for D (6 bases). The CDR3 consists of 14 residues. The germline V and J ends were trimmed by 0 bases and 4 bases, with 9 bases remaining between them. Per the germline V gene, CDR1 is SEHNR and CDR2 is FQNEAQ (reference sequence). The CDR3 bases are TGTGCCAGCAGCTTAGCTGCGGGAACAGAGACCCAGTACTTC. Residues: CASSLAAGTETQYF. The full variable domain, in which reference TRBV7-9 and TRBJ2-5 provide the parts outside the CDR3, is DTGVSQNPRHKITKRGQNVTFRCDPISEHNRLYWYRQTLGQGPEFLTYFQNEAQLEKSRLLSDRFSAERPKGSFSTLEIQRTEQGDSAMYLCASSLAAGTETQYFGPGTRLLVL.

The V gene is TRBV19, the J gene TRBJ1-1, with 10 bases aligning to TRBD1. The germline V gene encodes CDR1 LNHDA and CDR2 SQIVND (reference sequence). V was clipped by 4 bases and J by 2 bases; unmatched bases: 4. The CDR3 is 15 residues long. The CDR3 nucleotides read TGTGCCAGTAGTAATGACAGGGGGCACAACACTGAAGCTTTCTTT. Translation: CASSNDRGHNTEAFF.

This clonotype was found a few times. V and J are TRBV27 and TRBJ1-3; D is possibly TRBD1 (5 bases). The V end lost 3 bases, the J end lost 0 bases, and 21 bases lay between the germline ends. The CDR3 loop spans 19 amino acids. Germline values: CDR1 MNHEY, CDR2 SMNVEV (reference sequence). CDR3 sequence reads: CASSLVPPEGVLSGNTIYF. The CDR3 DNA sequence: TGTGCCAGCAGTTTGGTCCCCCCCGAAGGGGTCCTCTCTGGAAACACCATATATTTT.

The V and J genes are TRBV9 and TRBJ2-3; the match to TRBD2 covers 7 bases. Trimming at V came to 4 bases and at J to 6 bases, leaving 14 bases not matched to a gene. The CDR3 runs to 16 residues. The germline gives CDR1 SGDLS, CDR2 YYNGEE. The CDR3 DNA reads TGTGCCAGCAGCCACCTCCCTAAGGCGGGGGTGGATACGCAGTATTTT. Translating gives CASSHLPKAGVDTQYF.